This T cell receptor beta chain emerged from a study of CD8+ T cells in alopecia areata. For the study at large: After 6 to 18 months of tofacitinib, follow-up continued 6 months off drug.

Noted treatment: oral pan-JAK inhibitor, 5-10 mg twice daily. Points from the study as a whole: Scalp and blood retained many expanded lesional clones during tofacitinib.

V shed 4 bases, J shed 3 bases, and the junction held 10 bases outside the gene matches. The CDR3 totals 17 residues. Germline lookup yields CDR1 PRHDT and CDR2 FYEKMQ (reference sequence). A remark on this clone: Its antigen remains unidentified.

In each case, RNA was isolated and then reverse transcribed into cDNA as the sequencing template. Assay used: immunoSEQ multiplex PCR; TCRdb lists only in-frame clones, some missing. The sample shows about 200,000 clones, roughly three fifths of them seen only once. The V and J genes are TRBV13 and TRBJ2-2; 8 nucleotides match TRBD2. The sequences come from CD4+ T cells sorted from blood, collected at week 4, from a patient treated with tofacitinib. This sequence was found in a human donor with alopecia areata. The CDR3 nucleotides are TGTGCCAGCAGCTCCTACGACAGCGGGGGTTACACCGGGGAGCTGTTTTTT. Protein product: CASSSYDSGGYTGELFF. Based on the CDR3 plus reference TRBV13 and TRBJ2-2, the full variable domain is AAGVIQSPRHLIKEKRETATLKCYPIPRHDTVYWYQQGPGQDPQFLISFYEKMQSDKGSIPDRFSAQQFSDYHSELNMSSLELGDSALYFCASSSYDSGGYTGELFFGEGSRLTVL.